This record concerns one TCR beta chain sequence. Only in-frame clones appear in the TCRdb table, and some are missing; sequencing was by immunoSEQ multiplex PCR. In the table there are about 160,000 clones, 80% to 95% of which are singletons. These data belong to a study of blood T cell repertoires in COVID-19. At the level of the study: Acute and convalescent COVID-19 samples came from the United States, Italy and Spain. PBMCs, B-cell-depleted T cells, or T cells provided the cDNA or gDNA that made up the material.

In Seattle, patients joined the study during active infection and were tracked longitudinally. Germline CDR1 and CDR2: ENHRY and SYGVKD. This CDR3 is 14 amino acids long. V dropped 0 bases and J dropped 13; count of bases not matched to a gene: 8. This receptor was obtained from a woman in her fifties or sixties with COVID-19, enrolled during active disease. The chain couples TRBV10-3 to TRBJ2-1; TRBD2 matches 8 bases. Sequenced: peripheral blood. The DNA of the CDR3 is TGTGCCATCAGTGAGTCGCCTCCCGGGACTAGTCAGTTCTTC. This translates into CAISESPPGTSQFF.